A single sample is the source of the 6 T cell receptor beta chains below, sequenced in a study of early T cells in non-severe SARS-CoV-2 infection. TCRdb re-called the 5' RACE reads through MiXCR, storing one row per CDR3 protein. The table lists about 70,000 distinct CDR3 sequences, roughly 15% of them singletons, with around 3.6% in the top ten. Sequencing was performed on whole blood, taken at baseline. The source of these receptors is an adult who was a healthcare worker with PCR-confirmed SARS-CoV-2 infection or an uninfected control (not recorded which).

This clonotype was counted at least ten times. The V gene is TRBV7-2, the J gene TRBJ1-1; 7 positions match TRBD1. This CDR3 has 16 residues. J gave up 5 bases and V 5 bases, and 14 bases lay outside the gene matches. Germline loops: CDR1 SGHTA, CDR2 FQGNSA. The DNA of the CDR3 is TGTGCCAGCAGCCCCAGGGGGGGGACTGGGGGGACTGAAGCTTTCTTT. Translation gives CASSPRGGTGGTEAFF.

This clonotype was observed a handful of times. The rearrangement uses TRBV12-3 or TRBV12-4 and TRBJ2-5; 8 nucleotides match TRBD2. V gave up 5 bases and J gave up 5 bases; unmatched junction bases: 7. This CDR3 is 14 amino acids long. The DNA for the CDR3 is TGTGCCAGCAGTCCCTCAGCGGGAGCGGAGACCCAGTACTTC. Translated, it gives CASSPSAGAETQYF.

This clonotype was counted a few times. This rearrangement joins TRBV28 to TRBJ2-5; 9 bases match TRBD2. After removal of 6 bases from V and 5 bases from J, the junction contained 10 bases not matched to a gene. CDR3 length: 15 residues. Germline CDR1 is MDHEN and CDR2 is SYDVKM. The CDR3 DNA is TGTGCCAGCAGATTAGCGGGAGCCCGTGACGAGACCCAGTACTTC. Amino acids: CASRLAGARDETQYF.

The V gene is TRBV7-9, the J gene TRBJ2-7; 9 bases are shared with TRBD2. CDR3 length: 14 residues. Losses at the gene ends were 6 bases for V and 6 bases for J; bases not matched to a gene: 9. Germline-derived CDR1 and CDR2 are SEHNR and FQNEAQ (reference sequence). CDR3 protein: CASSTPGTSSEQYF. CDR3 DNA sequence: TGTGCCAGCAGTACCCCCGGGACTAGCTCCGAGCAGTACTTC. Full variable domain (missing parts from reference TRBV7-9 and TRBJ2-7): DTGVSQNPRHKITKRGQNVTFRCDPISEHNRLYWYRQTLGQGPEFLTYFQNEAQLEKSRLLSDRFSAERPKGSFSTLEIQRTEQGDSAMYLCASSTPGTSSEQYFGPGTRLTVT.

In DNA form, the CDR3 reads TGTGCCAGCAGTTTGTCCGGGCCGGGAAACGAGCAGTACTTC. This sequence encodes CASSLSGPGNEQYF. The chain is built from TRBV28 and TRBJ2-7; tentatively, D is TRBD2 (5 bases). Germline V gene sequence: CDR1 MDHEN, CDR2 SYDVKM. This CDR3 is 14 amino acids long. V lost 3 bases and J 5 bases, leaving 14 bases between the germline ends. The whole variable domain, filled in from reference TRBV28 and TRBJ2-7, reads DVKVTQSSRYLVKRTGEKVFLECVQDMDHENMFWYRQDPGLGLRLIYFSYDVKMKEKGDIPEGYSVSREKKERFSLILESASTNQTSMYLCASSLSGPGNEQYFGPGTRLTVT.

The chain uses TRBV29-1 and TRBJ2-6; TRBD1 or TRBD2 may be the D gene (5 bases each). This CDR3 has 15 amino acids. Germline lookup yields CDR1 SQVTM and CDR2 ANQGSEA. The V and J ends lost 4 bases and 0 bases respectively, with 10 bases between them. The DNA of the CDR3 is TGCAGCGTTGCGGGACGTTACTCTGGGGCCAACGTCCTGACTTTC. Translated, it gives CSVAGRYSGANVLTF.